In its sample, the clone carrying this T cell receptor beta chain was seen many times. Its target is unknown. This sample is drawn from a study of blood T cells in healthy people across ages. Overall study context: Per every two T cells, about one barcoded beta molecule was captured by template switching.

General observations from the study: Donors of long life had a larger count of naive CD4+ cells and greater diversity than aged donors.

Total RNA was extracted at no less than 5.5 micrograms per sample. A second PCR of 7 to 11 cycles used a sample-barcoded 5' primer and a J-beta primer mix. TCRdb recomputed calls from the 5' RACE reads with MiXCR, one row per CDR3 protein. Among 1.5 million to 2 million distinct CDR3 sequences, roughly 30% were seen once, and the ten largest hold 7.7%. The source material was blood. The origin of this receptor is a woman in her 30s in good health.

Here the CDR3 reads CATSRDKEEWETQYF. The DNA for the CDR3 is TGTGCCACCAGCAGAGATAAGGAGGAGTGGGAGACCCAGTACTTC. V is TRBV15 and J is TRBJ2-5; tentative D call: TRBD2 (5 bases). The CDR3 runs 15 residues. Trimming removed 0 bases at V and 5 bases at J, with 13 bases between. CDR1 LNHNV and CDR2 YYDKDF come from the germline V gene (reference sequence).